The T cell receptor (beta chain) described here comes from a study of technical replicates of blood from a few donors. TCRdb keeps only in-frame clones here, not all; method: immunoSEQ multiplex PCR. The sample includes around 72,000 clones, approximately 90% of them seen just once. The CDR3 has 13 amino acids. The germline V gene encodes CDR1 SGHTA and CDR2 FQGNSA. Concerning this clone itself: Germline and junction disagree at one end, which may indicate a read error.

Sequencing was performed on T cells isolated from PBMCs. V gene TRBV7-2 combines with J gene TRBJ2-2, with D uncertain. The clonotype comes from a human donor in good health. CDR3 bases: TGTGCCAGCAGCCCTCAAAACAGCGGGGAGCTGTTTTTT. This sequence encodes CASSPQNSGELFF.